The 28 T cell receptor beta chains in this list originate from one sample, sequenced in a study of identical twins. TCRdb reanalysed the 5' RACE reads using MiXCR and keeps one entry per CDR3 protein. The repertoire has roughly 1,500,000 distinct CDR3 sequences, 25% to 35% of them found once; the top ten carry around 0.3%. The sequencing input was cord blood. These receptors all stem from a newborn girl in good health.

At least ten counts were recorded for this clonotype. The rearrangement uses TRBV15 and TRBJ2-7; D is possibly TRBD1 (5 bases). This CDR3 is built from 14 residues. CDR1 and CDR2 from the germline V gene are LNHNV and YYDKDF (reference sequence). Between the trimmed V and J ends, which lost 3 bases and 0 bases, there was a span of 9 bases. The CDR3 coding sequence is TGTGCCACCAGCAGTAGACAGCTCTCCTACGAGCAGTACTTC. It encodes CATSSRQLSYEQYF. Filled out from reference TRBV15 and TRBJ2-7, the complete variable domain reads DAMVIQNPRYQVTQFGKPVTLSCSQTLNHNVMYWYQQKSSQAPKLLFHYYDKDFNNEADTPDNFQSRRPNTSFCFLDIRSPGLGDTAMYLCATSSRQLSYEQYFGPGTRLTVT.

The rearrangement uses TRBV5-6 and TRBJ2-1; D is undetermined. The J call may not be correct, given that the DNA end is closer to TRBJ2-7. The germline V gene encodes CDR1 SGHDT and CDR2 YYEEEE. This CDR3 region has 13 residues. CDR3 sequence: CASSLAHYNEQYF. In DNA form, the CDR3 reads TGTGCCAGCAGCTTGGCACACTACAATGAGCAGTACTTC.

The rearrangement joins TRBV20-1 to TRBJ2-5, with 9 bases lining up with TRBD2. Germline trimming cut 1 base from V and 5 bases from J; bases unmatched to any gene: 8. The CDR3 extends over 15 amino acids. Germline V gives CDR1 DFQATT, CDR2 SNEGSKA (reference sequence). The CDR3: CSARVPGLAGETQYF. The CDR3 nucleotides read TGCAGTGCTAGAGTACCCGGTCTAGCGGGGGAGACCCAGTACTTC.

The V call is TRBV6-1, the J call TRBJ1-2; 7 bases match TRBD1. The CDR3 has 15 amino acids. The V gene end was trimmed by 1 base and the J gene end by 4 bases; junction bases not matched to a gene: 6. Per germline, CDR1 MNHNS and CDR2 SASEGT. This CDR3 is CASSEEYRGCYGYTF. Written as DNA, the CDR3 is TGTGCCAGCAGTGAAGAGTACAGGGGATGCTATGGCTACACCTTC.

There are a few counts of this clonotype. The CDR3 region has the DNA TGTGCCAGCAGTTTATCTGGCTTGCCAAACACCGGGGAGCTGTTTTTT. This codes for CASSLSGLPNTGELFF. The V call is TRBV7-2, the J call TRBJ2-2; D gene unclear. CDR1 SGHTA and CDR2 FQGNSA come from the germline V gene. The CDR3 is 16 residues long. V shed 6 bases and J shed 2 bases, with 16 bases lying between them.

V gene TRBV2 combines with J gene TRBJ1-1; TRBD1 is a possible D gene (6 bases). The CDR3 is 16 amino acids. Germline CDR1 and CDR2: SNHLY and FYNNEI. The V and J ends lost 5 bases and 5 bases respectively, with 21 bases between them. The CDR3 DNA sequence: TGTGCCAGCAGTTTTCCCAGAGGGGGTCCGAGGACTGAAGCTTTCTTT. Protein product: CASSFPRGGPRTEAFF.

Worth noting for this clonotype: The junction differs from germline at one of its ends, possibly a read error. The chain couples TRBV20-1 to TRBJ2-1; TRBD2 might be the D (5 bases). Looked up from germline, CDR1 is DFQATT and CDR2 is SNEGSKA (reference sequence). The CDR3 length is 12 residues. CDR3 coding DNA: TGCGGTGCTAGCCCTCTCGGAGTTGAGCAGTTCTTC. Its translation: CGASPLGVEQFF.

V and J are TRBV3-1 and TRBJ2-1; D unclear. The CDR3 is made up of 12 amino acids. The germline V and J ends were trimmed by 2 bases and 10 bases, with 9 bases remaining between them. The germline gives CDR1 LGHDT, CDR2 YNNKEL (reference sequence). CDR3 sequence reads: CASSQPAYEQFF. CDR3 nucleotides: TGTGCCAGCAGCCAACCCGCCTACGAGCAGTTCTTC.

The gene calls are TRBV20-1 and TRBJ2-5; TRBD2 aligns across 7 bases. Unmatched junction bases numbered 6, after V lost 8 bases and J lost 0 bases. CDR1 DFQATT and CDR2 SNEGSKA come from the germline V gene (reference sequence). This CDR3 region has 13 residues. For the CDR3, the DNA is TGCAGTAGGCGGGGGAGATACCAAGAGACCCAGTACTTC. This sequence encodes CSRRGRYQETQYF.

This clonotype appeared many times. The chain employs TRBV2 and TRBJ2-5; the D is unclear. Per germline, CDR1 SNHLY and CDR2 FYNNEI. The CDR3 extends over 11 amino acids. V lost 6 bases and J lost 3, with 5 bases in between. CDR3 sequence: CASRQEETQYF. The CDR3 nucleotides read TGTGCCAGCAGACAAGAAGAGACCCAGTACTTC.

The gene calls are TRBV10-3 and TRBJ1-2; D gene ambiguous. Trimming took 3 bases from V and 3 from J, leaving 8 bases between them. In germline, CDR1 is ENHRY, CDR2 SYGVKD. This CDR3 region has 13 residues. The CDR3 DNA reads TGTGCCATCAGTGATCAGGAGGACTATGGCTACACCTTC. Translating it yields CAISDQEDYGYTF.

J is TRBJ1-5 and V is TRBV28, with 9 bases matching TRBD1. CDR1 and CDR2 (germline): MDHEN, SYDVKM. The CDR3 runs 13 residues. V dropped 10 bases and J dropped 6; count of bases not matched to a gene: 7. Written as DNA, the CDR3 is TGTGCCATCCCGACAGGGGGTGGTCAGCCCCAGCATTTT. Amino acid sequence: CAIPTGGGQPQHF. Together with reference TRBV28 and TRBJ1-5, the CDR3 gives the full variable domain: DVKVTQSSRYLVKRTGEKVFLECVQDMDHENMFWYRQDPGLGLRLIYFSYDVKMKEKGDIPEGYSVSREKKERFSLILESASTNQTSMYLCAIPTGGGQPQHFGDGTRLSIL.

V is TRBV12-3 or TRBV12-4 and J is TRBJ2-3; 9 positions agree with TRBD1. The CDR3 loop spans 14 amino acids. The junction had 4 bases not matched to a gene; V was cut back by 3 bases and J by 6 bases. In DNA, the CDR3 is TGTGCCAGCAGTTTCGACAGGGGGATGGATACGCAGTATTTT. This gives the protein CASSFDRGMDTQYF.

The chain combines TRBV2 with TRBJ2-3; D remains ambiguous. Trimming pared 7 bases from V and 1 base from J, leaving 9 bases between. There are 13 residues in the CDR3. Germline assignment: CDR1 SNHLY and CDR2 FYNNEI. The DNA for the CDR3 is TGTGCCAGCATTGGCGACCGCACAGATACGCAGTATTTT. Residues: CASIGDRTDTQYF.

This sequence joins TRBV2 and TRBJ2-3; 9 nucleotides align to TRBD2. The CDR3 extends over 17 amino acids. V shed 1 base and J 0 bases; nucleotides not matched to a gene: 5. From germline, CDR1 is SNHLY and CDR2 FYNNEI. The CDR3 DNA sequence: TGTGCCAGCAGTGAAGGGCCAGCGGGGGGTAGCACAGATACGCAGTATTTT. Translated, it gives CASSEGPAGGSTDTQYF. The full variable domain, completed using reference TRBV2 and TRBJ2-3, is EPEVTQTPSHQVTQMGQEVILRCVPISNHLYFYWYRQILGQKVEFLVSFYNNEISEKSEIFDDQFSVERPDGSNFTLKIRSTKLEDSAMYFCASSEGPAGGSTDTQYFGPGTRLTVL.

This chain connects TRBV3-1 to TRBJ1-2; TRBD1 matches at 10 bases. Germline V gene data show CDR1 as LGHDT and CDR2 as YNNKEL (reference sequence). The CDR3 extends over 12 amino acids. V lost 8 bases and J lost 13; bases outside the gene matches: 10. CDR3 bases: TGTGCCAGCTCGCCCGACAGGGGGCAATCCACCTTC. Translation: CASSPDRGQSTF.

This clonotype was observed many times. The CDR3 sequence: CSVTGGNQPQHF. The CDR3 bases are TGCAGCGTTACAGGGGGCAATCAGCCCCAGCATTTT. The J gene is TRBJ1-5, the V gene TRBV29-1, with TRBD1 identical over 7 bases. This CDR3 is built from 12 residues. The J segment lost 2 bases and the V segment lost 5 bases, leaving 0 bases of the junction unmatched. The germline V gene encodes CDR1 SQVTM and CDR2 ANQGSEA.

In this sample, this clonotype turned up once. The chain joins TRBV3-1 to TRBJ1-2; unclear D gene. Deletions cut 4 bases from V and 0 bases from J, with 12 bases between. In germline, CDR1 is LGHDT, CDR2 YNNKEL (reference sequence). This CDR3 comprises 15 residues. The CDR3 DNA reads as TGTGCCAGCAGCCGAGGACGCATAGCTAACTATGGCTACACCTTC. Translated, it gives CASSRGRIANYGYTF.

J is TRBJ2-3 and V is TRBV28, with D perhaps matching TRBD1 (5 bases). The CDR3 spans 12 residues. From germline, CDR1 is MDHEN and CDR2 SYDVKM. V was cut by 7 bases and J by 4 bases, with 9 bases left in between. CDR3 nucleotides: TGTGCCAGCATGGGGCTCCCAGATACGCAGTATTTT. This codes for CASMGLPDTQYF. Full variable domain (rest looked up from reference TRBV28 and TRBJ2-3): DVKVTQSSRYLVKRTGEKVFLECVQDMDHENMFWYRQDPGLGLRLIYFSYDVKMKEKGDIPEGYSVSREKKERFSLILESASTNQTSMYLCASMGLPDTQYFGPGTRLTVL.

This clonotype was picked up a small number of times. The gene calls are TRBV5-1 and TRBJ2-5, with D maybe TRBD2 (6 bases). The V and J ends lost 6 bases and 1 base respectively, with 13 bases between them. CDR1 is SGHRS, CDR2 YFSETQ, per germline. CDR3 length equals 14 residues. The CDR3 bases are TGCGCCAGCACCATATCTAGCGCCCAAGAGACCCAGTACTTC. Encoded protein: CASTISSAQETQYF.

J is TRBJ2-4 and V is TRBV6-1, with TRBD2 identical over 7 bases. This CDR3 spans 17 amino acids. With V trimmed by 6 bases and J by 4 bases, 15 bases remained unmatched. CDR1 and CDR2 from the germline V gene are MNHNS and SASEGT. The CDR3 here is CASRGLAGDEPKNIQYF. CDR3 DNA: TGTGCCAGCAGGGGATTAGCGGGCGACGAACCAAAAAACATTCAGTACTTC.

V gene TRBV7-8 combines with J gene TRBJ1-4; D is ambiguous. Germline CDR1 reads SGHVS; CDR2 reads FQNEAQ. Between the trimmed V and J ends, which lost 4 bases and 1 base, there was a span of 13 bases. The CDR3 is 16 amino acids. The CDR3 loop reads CASSSTELLTNEKLFF. The DNA of the CDR3 is TGTGCCAGCAGCTCAACTGAGCTATTAACTAATGAAAAACTGTTTTTT.

The chain joins TRBV24-1 to TRBJ2-1; no clear D gene. The germline CDR1 and CDR2 sequences are KGHDR and SFDVKD. The V gene lost 1 base and the J gene lost 1 base, with 10 bases spanning the gap. The CDR3 length is 16 residues. The CDR3 DNA follows: TGTGCCACCAGTGATTTTGGTGGGTTATCCTACAATGAGCAGTTCTTC. This gives the protein CATSDFGGLSYNEQFF.

This clonotype was seen more than once but under ten times. The rearrangement joins TRBV5-1 to TRBJ1-4; 7 nucleotides match TRBD1. The CDR3 totals 15 residues. With 3 bases clipped from V and 3 bases from J, the junction kept 5 bases outside the gene matches. Germline V gives CDR1 SGHRS, CDR2 YFSETQ. CDR3 coding DNA: TGCGCCAGCAGCTCCGACAGGGTGGCTAATGAAAAACTGTTTTTT. This gives the protein CASSSDRVANEKLFF.

The V and J genes are TRBV6-1 and TRBJ2-1; 11 bases match TRBD2. The V and J ends lost 3 bases and 6 bases, in that order; junction bases with no gene match: 13. The CDR3 extends over 18 amino acids. The germline V gene encodes CDR1 MNHNS and CDR2 SASEGT. This CDR3 is CASSELVAGGPSVNEQFF. In DNA, the CDR3 is TGTGCCAGCAGTGAGTTGGTAGCGGGAGGGCCTTCGGTCAATGAGCAGTTCTTC.

V is TRBV20-1 and J is TRBJ1-3, with unresolved D. The CDR3 consists of 16 residues. Germline values: CDR1 DFQATT, CDR2 SNEGSKA (reference sequence). V lost 1 base and J lost 0, with 13 bases in between. The CDR3 DNA follows: TGCAGTGCTAGAGGAGGCCCTCCTAGCTCTGGAAACACCATATATTTT. Translation gives CSARGGPPSSGNTIYF.

The genes are TRBV7-9 and TRBJ2-5; D not resolved. This CDR3 is 13 amino acids long. V gave up 5 bases and J gave up 11 bases, with 18 bases separating them. Looked up from germline, CDR1 is SEHNR and CDR2 is FQNEAQ (reference sequence). The CDR3 spells CASSPSWAAEQYF. The CDR3 bases are TGTGCCAGCAGCCCATCTTGGGCGGCTGAGCAGTACTTC.

This clonotype showed up many times. The V call is TRBV29-1, the J call TRBJ2-3; D possibly matches TRBD1 or TRBD2 (5 bases each). This CDR3 has 17 amino acids. CDR1 SQVTM and CDR2 ANQGSEA come from the germline V gene. V lost 2 bases, J lost 3 bases, and 21 bases lay in between. The CDR3 coding sequence is TGCAGCGTTGAACCTTCCCCGGGACCCCCTTGGACAGATACGCAGTATTTT. This encodes CSVEPSPGPPWTDTQYF.